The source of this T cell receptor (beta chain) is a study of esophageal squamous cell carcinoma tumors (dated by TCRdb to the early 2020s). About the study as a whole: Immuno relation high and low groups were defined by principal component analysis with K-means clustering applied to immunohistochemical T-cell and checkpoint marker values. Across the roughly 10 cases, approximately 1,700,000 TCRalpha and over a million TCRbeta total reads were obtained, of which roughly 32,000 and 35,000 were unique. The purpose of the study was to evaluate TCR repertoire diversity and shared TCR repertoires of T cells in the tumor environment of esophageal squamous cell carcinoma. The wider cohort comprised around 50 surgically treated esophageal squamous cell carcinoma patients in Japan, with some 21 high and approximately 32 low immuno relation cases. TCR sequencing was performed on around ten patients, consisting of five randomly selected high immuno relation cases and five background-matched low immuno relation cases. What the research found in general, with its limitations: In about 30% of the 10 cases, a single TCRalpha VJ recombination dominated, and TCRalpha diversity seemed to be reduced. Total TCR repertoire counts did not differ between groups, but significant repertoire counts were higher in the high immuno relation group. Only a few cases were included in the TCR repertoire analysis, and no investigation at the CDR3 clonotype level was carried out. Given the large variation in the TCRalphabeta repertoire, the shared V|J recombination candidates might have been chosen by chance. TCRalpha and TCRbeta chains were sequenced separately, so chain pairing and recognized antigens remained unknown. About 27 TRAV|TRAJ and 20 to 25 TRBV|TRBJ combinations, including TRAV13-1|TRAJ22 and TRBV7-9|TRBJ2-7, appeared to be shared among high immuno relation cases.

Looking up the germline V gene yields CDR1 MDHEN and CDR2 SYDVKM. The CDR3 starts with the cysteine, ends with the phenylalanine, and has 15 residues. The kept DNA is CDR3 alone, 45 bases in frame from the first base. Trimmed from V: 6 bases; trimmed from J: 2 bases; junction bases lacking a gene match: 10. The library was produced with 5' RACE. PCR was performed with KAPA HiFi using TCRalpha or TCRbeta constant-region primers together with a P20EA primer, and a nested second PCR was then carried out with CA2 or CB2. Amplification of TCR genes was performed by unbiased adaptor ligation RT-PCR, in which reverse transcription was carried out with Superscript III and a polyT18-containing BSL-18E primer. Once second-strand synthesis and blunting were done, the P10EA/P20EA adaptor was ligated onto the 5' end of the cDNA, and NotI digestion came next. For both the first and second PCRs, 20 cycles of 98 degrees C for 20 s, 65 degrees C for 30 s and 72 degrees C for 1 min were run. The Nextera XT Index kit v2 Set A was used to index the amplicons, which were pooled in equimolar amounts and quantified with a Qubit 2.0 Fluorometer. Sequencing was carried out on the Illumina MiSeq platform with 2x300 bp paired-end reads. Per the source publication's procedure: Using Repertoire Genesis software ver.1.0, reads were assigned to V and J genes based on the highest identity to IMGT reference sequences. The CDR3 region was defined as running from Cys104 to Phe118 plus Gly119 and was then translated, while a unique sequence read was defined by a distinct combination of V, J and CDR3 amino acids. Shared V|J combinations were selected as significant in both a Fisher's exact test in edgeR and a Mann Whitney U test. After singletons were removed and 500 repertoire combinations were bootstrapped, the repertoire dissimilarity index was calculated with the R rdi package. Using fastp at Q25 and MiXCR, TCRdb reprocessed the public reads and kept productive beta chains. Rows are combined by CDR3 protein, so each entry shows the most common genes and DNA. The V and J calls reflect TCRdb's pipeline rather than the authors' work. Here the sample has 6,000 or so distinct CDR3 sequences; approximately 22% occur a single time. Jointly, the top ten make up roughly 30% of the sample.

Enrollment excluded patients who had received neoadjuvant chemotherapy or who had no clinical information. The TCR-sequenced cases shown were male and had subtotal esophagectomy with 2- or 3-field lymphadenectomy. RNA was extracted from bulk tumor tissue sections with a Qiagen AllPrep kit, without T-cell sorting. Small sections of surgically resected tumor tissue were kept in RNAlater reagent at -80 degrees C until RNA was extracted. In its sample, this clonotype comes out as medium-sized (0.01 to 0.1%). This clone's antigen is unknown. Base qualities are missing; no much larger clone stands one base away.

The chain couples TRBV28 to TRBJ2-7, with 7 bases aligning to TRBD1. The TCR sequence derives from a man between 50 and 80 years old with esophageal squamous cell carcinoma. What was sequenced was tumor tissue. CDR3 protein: CASSPSGTGAYEQYF. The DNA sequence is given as TGTGCCAGCAGCCCGTCTGGAACAGGGGCCTACGAGCAGTACTTC.